This T cell receptor (beta chain) stems from a study of T cell responses to AZD1222 COVID-19 vaccine. General study findings and limits: The donor cohort was predominantly white British with a female majority, and clonal diversity may have been underestimated.

Profiled with immunoSEQ multiplex PCR; TCRdb holds only in-frame clones, not every one. Here the sample spans 130,000 to 150,000 clones, approximately 94% being singletons. With regard to this clone: Its target is unknown.

V dropped 3 bases and J dropped 2 bases, with 7 bases sitting between them. This CDR3 contains 13 residues. V usage is TRBV12-3 or TRBV12-4 and J usage is TRBJ2-5, with D unresolved. The receptor comes from an adult in good health. Specimen: peripheral blood, collected on day 0 of AZD1222 vaccination. The CDR3 DNA sequence: TGTGCCAGCAGTTTGGCACAACAAGAGACCCAGTACTTC. Amino acid sequence: CASSLAQQETQYF.